The 9 T cell receptor beta chains below were found in one sample sequenced in a study of radiotherapy plus CTLA-4 blockade in lung cancer. The data were produced by immunoSEQ multiplex PCR, yet TCRdb's version contains in-frame clones alone and is incomplete. Counted here are about 99,000 clones, 88% occurring once; the ten biggest clones make up 4.9%. Sequenced here: peripheral blood, sampled from a patient treated with radiotherapy plus ipilimumab. These TCRs come from a human donor with non-small cell lung cancer that progressed on radiotherapy plus ipilimumab.

The rearrangement links TRBV25-1 to TRBJ2-1; 9 positions match TRBD2. The CDR3 consists of 16 residues. The ends lost 1 base at V and 7 bases at J; junction bases unmatched: 8. Looked up from germline, CDR1 is MGHDK and CDR2 is SYGVNS. CDR3 nucleotide sequence: TGTGCCAGCAGTGAATCGGGCGGGAGGGGAAATAATGAGCAGTTCTTC. Translating it yields CASSESGGRGNNEQFF.

The rearrangement links TRBV5-1 to TRBJ2-1, with D possibly being TRBD1 (6 bases). The CDR3 is 14 amino acids. Trimming pared 0 bases from V and 9 bases from J, leaving 13 bases between. From germline, CDR1 is SGHRS and CDR2 YFSETQ. CDR3 coding DNA: TGCGCCAGCAGCTTGGCGCAGGGGTTCGCTGAGCAGTTCTTC. Its protein is CASSLAQGFAEQFF.

The V call is TRBV2, the J call TRBJ2-1, with D perhaps assigned TRBD1 or TRBD2 (5 bases each). There are 13 residues in the CDR3. Germline V lookup: CDR1 SNHLY, CDR2 FYNNEI. V was trimmed by 10 bases and J by 5 bases, leaving 15 bases between them. This CDR3 reads CAILVGTDNEQFF. CDR3 nucleotide sequence: TGTGCCATCCTCGTAGGGACCGACAATGAGCAGTTCTTC.

The chain couples TRBV10-2 to TRBJ2-7; D possibly corresponds to TRBD1 (6 bases). This CDR3 has 16 residues. V was shortened by 2 bases and J by 6 bases, with 20 bases between the two germline ends. CDR1 WSHSY and CDR2 SAAADI come from the germline V gene. The CDR3 sequence is CASSEIRSGTPFEQYF. The DNA of the CDR3 is TGCGCCAGCAGTGAGATTCGGTCGGGGACACCGTTCGAGCAGTACTTC.

This chain joins TRBV6-1 and TRBJ2-1; D gene ambiguous. The CDR3 spans 15 residues. V was shortened by 8 bases and J by 2 bases, with 16 bases between the two germline ends. From germline, CDR1 is MNHNS and CDR2 SASEGT. This CDR3 reads CASRAEELPYNEQFF. The DNA for the CDR3 is TGTGCCAGCCGGGCTGAGGAACTCCCCTACAATGAGCAGTTCTTC.

The chain couples TRBV2 to TRBJ2-5; 8 bases line up with TRBD2. The J call is doubtful: the DNA matches TRBJ2-7 better. CDR1 SNHLY and CDR2 FYNNEI come from the germline V gene. This CDR3 region has 16 residues. CDR3 protein: CASSPGSGGRTYEQYF. As DNA, the CDR3 is TGTGCCAGCAGTCCGGGTTCTGGCGGGAGGACCTACGAGCAGTACTTC.

Concerning this clone: The junction and the germline gene differ at one end; a read error may be behind it. This chain links TRBV2 with TRBJ2-5, with no clear D. Germline V gene sequence: CDR1 SNHLY, CDR2 FYNNEI. The CDR3 covers 11 residues. The CDR3 region is CASSSQGTQYF. Written as DNA, the CDR3 is TGTGCCAGCAGCTCACAAGGGACCCAGTACTTC.

This chain joins TRBV14 and TRBJ2-1, with unresolved D. The V and J ends lost 0 bases and 9 bases respectively, with 12 bases between them. The CDR3 length is 14 residues. Germline-derived CDR1 and CDR2 are SGHDN and FVKESK. The CDR3 region is CASSQEGRVSEQFF. The DNA for the CDR3 is TGTGCCAGCAGCCAAGAGGGTAGAGTCTCTGAGCAGTTCTTC.

The chain uses TRBV11-2 and TRBJ2-7; weak D call: TRBD2 (5 bases). Between the trimmed V and J ends, which lost 5 bases and 4 bases, there was a span of 18 bases. The CDR3 loop spans 15 amino acids. Germline V gene data show CDR1 as SGHAT and CDR2 as FQNNGV. The CDR3: CASSNDGVDRYEQYF. For the CDR3, the DNA is TGTGCCAGCAGCAACGACGGGGTGGATCGATACGAGCAGTACTTC.